Each of the 19 T cell receptor beta chains below was sequenced from the same sample in a study of cytomegalovirus exposure and HLA in healthy donors. 13 Jbeta primers and 60 Vbeta primers were used for the PCR. Profiled with immunoSEQ multiplex PCR; TCRdb holds only in-frame clones, not every one. The table shows 110,000 or so clones, with roughly 82% occurring only once. The sequenced material came from PBMCs. The receptor source for this set is a man between 40 and 49 years old in good health and CMV-seropositive.

CDR3 nucleotide sequence: TGCGCCAGCAGCCAAAGCCCGGAGTTCTACTACGAGCAGTACTTC. Amino acids: CASSQSPEFYYEQYF. The chain carries TRBV4-3 and TRBJ2-7; the D is unclear. Germline V lookup: CDR1 LGHNA, CDR2 YSLEER. This CDR3 is 15 amino acids long. The V and J ends lost 2 bases and 3 bases respectively, with 14 bases between them.

J is TRBJ2-7 and V is TRBV6-6; 7 bases agree with TRBD1. Germline CDR1 is MNHNY and CDR2 is SVGAGI (reference sequence). This CDR3 spans 16 amino acids. Trimming removed 5 bases from V and 1 base from J; junction bases left unmatched: 11. The chain's CDR3 is CASSQHRDRASYEQYF. DNA of the CDR3: TGTGCCAGCAGTCAACACCGGGACAGAGCTTCCTACGAGCAGTACTTC.

This chain links TRBV7-2 with TRBJ2-4, with 10 bases fitting TRBD1. The CDR3 extends over 12 amino acids. Germline-derived CDR1 and CDR2 are SGHTA and FQGNSA. The trim removed 8 bases at V and 8 bases at J, leaving 3 bases unmatched. For the CDR3, the DNA is TGTGCCAGCGGACAGGGGGGGCACATTCAGTACTTC. It is translated as CASGQGGHIQYF.

This clone was picked up one time. The chain combines TRBV2 with TRBJ2-1, with a tentative D call TRBD1 (5 bases). V shed 5 bases and J shed 2 bases, with 16 bases lying between them. The CDR3 covers 16 residues. Germline-derived CDR1 and CDR2 are SNHLY and FYNNEI. This chain's CDR3 is CASSTIKGNPYNEQFF. CDR3 DNA: TGTGCCAGCAGTACTATAAAGGGGAACCCCTACAATGAGCAGTTCTTC.

In this sample, this clone turned up once. Possible read error: a much larger clone is one base away. The chain joins TRBV7-2 to TRBJ1-3, with 7 bases that match TRBD1. This CDR3 comprises 14 residues. Germline CDR1 is SGHTA and CDR2 is FQGNSA. Trimming took 4 bases from V and 2 from J; bases not matched to a gene: 2. CDR3 coding DNA: TGTGCCAGCAGCTGGGGGACAGCTGGAAACACCATATATTTT. Protein sequence: CASSWGTAGNTIYF. The whole variable domain, remainder taken from reference TRBV7-2 and TRBJ1-3, is GAGVSQSPSNKVTEKGKDVELRCDPISGHTALYWYRQSLGQGLEFLIYFQGNSAPDKSGLPSDRFSAERTGGSVSTLTIQRTQQEDSAVYLCASSWGTAGNTIYFGEGSWLTVV.

This clone was seen only a few times. V and J are TRBV25-1 and TRBJ2-7; a weak D match, TRBD1 (5 bases). The germline V gene encodes CDR1 MGHDK and CDR2 SYGVNS. V lost 1 base and J lost 1, with 14 bases in between. The CDR3 contains 16 residues. CDR3 nucleotide sequence: TGTGCCAGCAGTGAATCAAGTGGGGCAGGATCCTACGAGCAGTACTTC. It is translated as CASSESSGAGSYEQYF.

The chain links TRBV9 to TRBJ1-1; TRBD1 might be the D (5 bases). The V gene's germline CDR1 is SGDLS and CDR2 YYNGEE. V was cut by 4 bases and J by 1 base, with 14 bases left in between. This CDR3 spans 15 amino acids. DNA of the CDR3: TGTGCCAGCAGCAGACTTCAGGGTGGGAACACTGAAGCTTTCTTT. Protein: CASSRLQGGNTEAFF. Combining the CDR3 with reference TRBV9 and TRBJ1-1 gives the whole variable domain DSGVTQTPKHLITATGQRVTLRCSPRSGDLSVYWYQQSLDQGLQFLIQYYNGEERAKGNILERFSAQQFPDLHSELNLSSLELGDSALYFCASSRLQGGNTEAFFGQGTRLTVV.

The chain carries TRBV19 and TRBJ1-6; D may be TRBD1 (5 bases). The CDR3 has 15 amino acids. Trimming stripped 1 base from V and 5 bases from J, with 9 bases between. Germline values: CDR1 LNHDA, CDR2 SQIVND (reference sequence). DNA for the CDR3: TGTGCCAGTAGTATAGCAGGGCTGGATAATTCACCCCTCCACTTT. This encodes CASSIAGLDNSPLHF.

This clone was counted between two and nine times. The chain employs TRBV6-1 and TRBJ1-1; D remains ambiguous. V gave up 3 bases and J gave up 5 bases, with 13 bases separating them. This CDR3 is 14 amino acids long. CDR1 is MNHNS, CDR2 SASEGT, per germline. The CDR3 protein is CASSEIRTVTEAFF. The CDR3 bases are TGTGCCAGCAGTGAGATACGAACGGTGACTGAAGCTTTCTTT.

The CDR3 spells CASSLGLGHENYEQYF. CDR3 bases: TGTGCCAGCAGCTTAGGTTTGGGACACGAGAACTACGAGCAGTACTTC. The rearrangement links TRBV7-2 to TRBJ2-7; a possible D gene is TRBD1 (6 bases). V was shortened by 1 base and J by 3 bases, with 16 bases between the two germline ends. Looked up from germline, CDR1 is SGHTA and CDR2 is FQGNSA. The CDR3 totals 16 residues.

The rearrangement joins TRBV14 to TRBJ1-1, with unresolved D. The CDR3 contains 15 residues. CDR1 and CDR2 (germline): SGHDN, FVKESK. V lost 3 bases to trimming and J lost 1 base, with 12 bases between them. The CDR3 spells CASSQKITGNTEAFF. The CDR3 nucleotides are TGTGCCAGCAGCCAGAAAATAACGGGGAACACTGAAGCTTTCTTT. The full variable domain, completed using reference TRBV14 and TRBJ1-1, is EAGVTQFPSHSVIEKGQTVTLRCDPISGHDNLYWYRRVMGKEIKFLLHFVKESKQDESGMPNNRFLAERTGGTYSTLKVQPAELEDSGVYFCASSQKITGNTEAFFGQGTRLTVV.

The chain's CDR3 is CASSLTSGGWNEQFF. CDR3 nucleotides: TGCGCCAGCAGCTTGACTAGCGGGGGGTGGAATGAGCAGTTCTTC. The rearrangement links TRBV5-1 to TRBJ2-1; 12 nucleotides line up with TRBD2. The germline gives CDR1 SGHRS, CDR2 YFSETQ. The CDR3 is 15 residues long. V shed 1 base and J 7 bases; nucleotides not matched to a gene: 3.

The chain links TRBV7-2 to TRBJ1-4, with 9 bases aligning to TRBD1. The CDR3 consists of 14 residues. CDR1 and CDR2 from the germline V gene are SGHTA and FQGNSA. V gave up 4 bases and J gave up 7 bases; unmatched junction bases: 4. The CDR3 region is CASSSDRGGEKLFF. DNA for the CDR3: TGTGCCAGCAGCTCCGACAGGGGGGGTGAAAAACTGTTTTTT.

The rearrangement links TRBV29-1 to TRBJ2-2; tentative D call: TRBD2 (6 bases). This CDR3 is 13 amino acids long. Germline CDR1 SQVTM, CDR2 ANQGSEA. V lost 3 bases and J lost 7, with 12 bases in between. This CDR3 is CSVDGQGGGELFF. The CDR3 DNA follows: TGCAGCGTTGATGGGCAGGGAGGCGGGGAGCTGTTTTTT.

The gene calls are TRBV28 and TRBJ2-7; 8 bases match TRBD1. V trimming: 3 bases; J trimming: 1 base; junction bases outside the gene matches: 8. CDR3 size: 16 residues. The germline V gene has CDR1 MDHEN and CDR2 SYDVKM. CDR3 loop: CASSLFGQGTSYEQYF. CDR3 sequence (DNA): TGTGCCAGCAGTTTGTTCGGACAGGGTACTTCCTACGAGCAGTACTTC.

The J gene is TRBJ2-7, the V gene TRBV21-1; the table names TRBD2, a call not compared with the DNA. TRBV21-1 is assigned pseudogene status. This CDR3 region has 15 residues. The CDR3 coding sequence is TGTGCCAGCGACGGGGGGGGGCCGATCTCCTACGAGCAGTACTTC. It specifies CASDGGGPISYEQYF.

The chain uses TRBV9 and TRBJ1-4, with TRBD1 matching over 8 bases. The ends lost 0 bases at V and 7 bases at J; junction bases unmatched: 2. The CDR3 totals 14 residues. Germline CDR1 SGDLS, CDR2 YYNGEE. CDR3 nucleotide sequence: TGTGCCAGCAGCGTAGGACAGGGGAGTGAAAAACTGTTTTTT. It codes for CASSVGQGSEKLFF.

This clone has more than one count but fewer than ten. The V call is TRBV27, the J call TRBJ2-4, with D possibly TRBD1 on 7 matching bases. The V end lost 2 bases, the J end lost 7 bases, and 15 bases lay between the germline ends. The CDR3 covers 15 residues. The germline V gene encodes CDR1 MNHEY and CDR2 SMNVEV (reference sequence). CDR3 coding DNA: TGTGCCAGCAGTTTACGCGGGACAGTAGTCAACATTCAGTACTTC. It specifies CASSLRGTVVNIQYF.

This clone was seen only a few times. At one end the junction does not follow the germline gene, possibly because of a read error. The chain uses TRBV11-2 and TRBJ2-6; 8 nucleotides agree with TRBD1. This CDR3 comprises 17 residues. Germline V gives CDR1 SGHAT, CDR2 FQNNGV. The CDR3: CASSFRTGYSGANGLTF. The CDR3 nucleotides are TGTGCCAGCAGCTTCCGGACAGGGTACTCTGGGGCCAACGGCCTGACTTTC.